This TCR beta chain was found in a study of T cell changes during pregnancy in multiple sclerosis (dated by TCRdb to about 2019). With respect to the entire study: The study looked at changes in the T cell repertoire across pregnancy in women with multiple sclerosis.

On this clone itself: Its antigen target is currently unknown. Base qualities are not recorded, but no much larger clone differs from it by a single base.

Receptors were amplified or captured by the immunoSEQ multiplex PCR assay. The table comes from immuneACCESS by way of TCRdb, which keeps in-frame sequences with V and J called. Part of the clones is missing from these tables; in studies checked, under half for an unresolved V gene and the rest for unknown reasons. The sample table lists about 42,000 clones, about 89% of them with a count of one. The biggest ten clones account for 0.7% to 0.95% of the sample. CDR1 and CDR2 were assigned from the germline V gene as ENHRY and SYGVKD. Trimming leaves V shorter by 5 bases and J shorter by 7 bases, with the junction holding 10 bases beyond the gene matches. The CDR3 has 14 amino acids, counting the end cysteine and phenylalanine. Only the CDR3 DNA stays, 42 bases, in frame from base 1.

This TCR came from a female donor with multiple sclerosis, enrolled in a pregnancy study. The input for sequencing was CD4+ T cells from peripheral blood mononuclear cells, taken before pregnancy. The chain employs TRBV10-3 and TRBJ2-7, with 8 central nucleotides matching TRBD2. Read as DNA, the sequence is TGTGCCATCAGTTCCGGGACTAGTCGGGTTGAGCAGTACTTC. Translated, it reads CAISSGTSRVEQYF.